A selection of T cell receptor beta chains follows, all from one sample in a study of blood T cell repertoires in COVID-19. Clones were sequenced by immunoSEQ multiplex PCR, and TCRdb holds only the in-frame ones, with some missing. The table includes approximately 110,000 clones, about 85% detected once. Sequencing was done on a sample of peripheral blood. These receptors were collected from a man in his fifties or sixties with acute or convalescent COVID-19. The CDR3 runs from the conserved cysteine through the conserved F or W. A D gene is named only where the DNA matches it firmly. Not all rows give a size; the values are once, few, many and, for expanded clones, a class.

j_call v_call d_call clone_size cdr3_aa cdr3_nt
TRBJ2-1 TRBV7-3 TRBD2 few CASAISGSNNEQFF TGTGCCAGCGCAATCAGCGGGAGCAACAATGAGCAGTTCTTC
TRBJ2-2 TRBV9 - - CASSVGIGELFF TGTGCCAGCAGCGTAGGTATCGGGGAGCTGTTTTTT
TRBJ2-5 TRBV19 TRBD1 - CASSVQGFSETQYF TGTGCCAGTAGCGTACAGGGGTTTTCAGAGACCCAGTACTTC
TRBJ2-5 TRBV9 - - CASSSSGTPQETQYF TGTGCCAGCAGCTCATCCGGGACACCACAAGAGACCCAGTACTTC
TRBJ2-5 TRBV7-2 - - CASSPRTEHQETQYF TGTGCCAGCAGCCCTCGGACAGAACATCAAGAGACCCAGTACTTC
TRBJ2-5 TRBV7-8 - once CASSLVAGDMQETQYF TGTGCCAGCAGCTTAGTTGCCGGGGACATGCAAGAGACCCAGTACTTC
TRBJ2-7 TRBV5-5 TRBD2 - CASIASGAYEQYF TGTGCCAGCATAGCTAGCGGGGCCTACGAGCAGTACTTC
TRBJ2-7 TRBV11-3 - - CASSLGQGSGSYEQYF TGTGCCAGCAGCTTAGGTCAGGGGTCGGGGTCCTACGAGCAGTACTTC
TRBJ2-3 TRBV12-5 TRBD1 once CASGGAGRGFTDTQYF TGTGCTAGTGGAGGGGCAGGCAGGGGGTTCACAGATACGCAGTATTTT
TRBJ2-1 TRBV9 TRBD2 - CASSLTTSGGGYNEQFF TGTGCCAGCAGCCTGACAACTAGCGGGGGTGGGTACAATGAGCAGTTCTTC
TRBJ1-1 TRBV7-3 - once CASSIVGGSNTEAFF TGTGCCAGCAGCATTGTAGGGGGATCGAACACTGAAGCTTTCTTT
TRBJ2-2 TRBV28 TRBD1 - CASSFNRGRNGELFF TGTGCCAGCAGTTTTAACAGGGGGCGTAACGGGGAGCTGTTTTTT
TRBJ2-1 TRBV11-2 TRBD2 - CASSSQGLADYNEQFF TGTGCCAGCAGCTCTCAGGGACTAGCGGACTACAATGAGCAGTTCTTC
TRBJ1-2 TRBV6-5 TRBD1 - CASTDRGHGYTF TGTGCCAGCACGGACAGGGGGCATGGCTACACCTTC
TRBJ1-5 TRBV6-2/TRBV6-3 - few CASSFGGNQPQHF TGTGCCAGCAGTTTCGGGGGCAATCAGCCCCAGCATTTT
TRBJ1-2 TRBV28 TRBD1 - CASSTGGADYGYTF TGTGCCAGCAGTACAGGGGGCGCTGACTATGGCTACACCTTC
TRBJ2-4 TRBV5-6 - - CASSLAGRAKNIQYF TGTGCCAGCAGCTTGGCAGGGAGGGCCAAAAACATTCAGTACTTC